The 15 T cell receptor beta chains in this list originate from one sample, sequenced in a study of T cell responses to AZD1222 COVID-19 vaccine. Produced via immunoSEQ multiplex PCR; TCRdb's table is partial and in-frame only. There are 80,000 to 100,000 clones in the sample; approximately 92% occur only once, and over 9.5% lies in the top ten. The sequencing used peripheral blood, collected on day 0 of AZD1222 vaccination. These TCRs come from an adult in good health.

The chain recombines TRBV7-2 with TRBJ2-7, with 7 bases identical to TRBD2. This CDR3 contains 16 residues. The trim removed 7 bases at V and 3 bases at J, leaving 15 bases unmatched. The germline V gene encodes CDR1 SGHTA and CDR2 FQGNSA. This chain's CDR3 is CASTEPLTSRYYEQYF. The CDR3 DNA follows: TGTGCCAGCACTGAACCCCTGACTAGCAGATACTACGAGCAGTACTTC.

This clone turned up a few times. V and J are TRBV28 and TRBJ1-6; 7 bases line up with TRBD1. Germline values: CDR1 MDHEN, CDR2 SYDVKM. This CDR3 region has 11 residues. Unmatched junction bases numbered 0, after V lost 6 bases and J lost 10 bases. For the CDR3, the DNA is TGTGCCAGCAGACAGGGGTCACCCCTCCACTTT. Translating it yields CASRQGSPLHF.

The chain links TRBV18 to TRBJ1-2; D is perhaps TRBD1 (5 bases). The CDR3 covers 18 residues. Germline assignment: CDR1 KGHSH and CDR2 LQKENI. The ends were cut back, 5 bases at V and 5 bases at J, with 27 bases in the middle. The CDR3 nucleotides are TGTGCCAGCTCAGGGTGGGGACTGCCTCTACAATGGAGTTATGGCTACACCTTC. Translating gives CASSGWGLPLQWSYGYTF.

For the CDR3, the DNA is TGTGCCAGCTCACCCGCCAGGGGTGCTGAAGCTTTCTTT. Its protein product is CASSPARGAEAFF. This chain uses TRBV18 with TRBJ1-1; maybe TRBD1 (6 bases). V was clipped by 3 bases and J by 6 bases, with 11 bases between them. This CDR3 is built from 13 residues. Germline values: CDR1 KGHSH, CDR2 LQKENI.

CDR3 DNA: TGTGCCACGGTTGAGCCAGGCTCCTCTGGAAACACCATATATTTT. The encoded protein is CATVEPGSSGNTIYF. This chain joins TRBV10-3 and TRBJ1-3; D gene ambiguous. The CDR3 spans 15 residues. V was cut by 10 bases and J by 0 bases, with 16 bases left in between. CDR1 is ENHRY and CDR2 is SYGVKD in the germline V gene.

This chain joins TRBV4-2 and TRBJ2-2; D is undetermined. Germline V gene sequence: CDR1 LGHNA, CDR2 YNFKEQ. Trimming removed 6 bases from V and 0 bases from J, with 2 bases in between. The CDR3 consists of 12 residues. The CDR3 region is CASSSNTGELFF. The CDR3 DNA reads TGTGCCAGCAGTTCGAACACCGGGGAGCTGTTTTTT.

V is TRBV5-1 and J is TRBJ2-3; D ambiguous. The V end lost 0 bases, the J end lost 1 base, and 6 bases lay between the germline ends. CDR3 length equals 14 residues. Per the germline V gene, CDR1 is SGHRS and CDR2 is YFSETQ. The CDR3 loop is CASSLDGGTDTQYF. CDR3 bases: TGCGCCAGCAGCTTGGATGGCGGCACAGATACGCAGTATTTT.

This clone was seen more than once but under ten times. The V call is TRBV15, the J call TRBJ1-5; a possible D gene is TRBD1 (5 bases). V shed 9 bases and J shed 0 bases, with 9 bases lying between them. Germline V gene data show CDR1 as LNHNV and CDR2 as YYDKDF (reference sequence). The CDR3 runs 13 residues. The CDR3, as DNA: TGTGCCACAGCTCAGGGTAGCAATCAGCCCCAGCATTTT. Residues: CATAQGSNQPQHF.

The gene calls are TRBV20-1 and TRBJ1-3; weak D call: TRBD1 (6 bases). This CDR3 is built from 15 residues. V lost 3 bases to trimming and J lost 6 bases, with 18 bases between them. CDR1 and CDR2 (germline): DFQATT, SNEGSKA (reference sequence). The CDR3 nucleotides read TGCAGTGCTAGTATAGCCCCAGGGGTCGCAAACACCATATATTTT. Protein: CSASIAPGVANTIYF.

The chain is built from TRBV11-2 and TRBJ2-1; D not resolved. Germline values: CDR1 SGHAT, CDR2 FQNNGV. This CDR3 is built from 13 residues. V was trimmed by 0 bases and J by 7 bases, leaving 7 bases between them. CDR3 sequence (DNA): TGTGCCAGCAGCTTAGAACAGATTAATGAGCAGTTCTTC. Its translation: CASSLEQINEQFF.

Comments on this clone: Germline is not matched at one junction end, which may reflect a read error. The chain couples TRBV29-1 to TRBJ2-1; the match to TRBD1 covers 10 bases. In germline, CDR1 is SQVTM, CDR2 ANQGSEA. This CDR3 is 10 amino acids long. CDR3 sequence: CSVEEGTGVF. CDR3 DNA: TGCAGCGTTGAGGAGGGGACAGGGGTCTTC.

This chain connects TRBV9 to TRBJ2-7; D might be TRBD1 (5 bases). V lost 3 bases and J 1 base, leaving 8 bases between the germline ends. This CDR3 contains 13 residues. In germline, CDR1 is SGDLS, CDR2 YYNGEE. CDR3 nucleotide sequence: TGTGCCAGCAGCGCGACAGATTCCTACGAGCAGTACTTC. Translated: CASSATDSYEQYF.

CDR3 sequence: CASSLEAALAKNIQYF. The CDR3 DNA is TGCGCCAGCAGCTTGGAGGCAGCTCTAGCCAAAAACATTCAGTACTTC. V is TRBV5-1 and J is TRBJ2-4; no firm D call. The CDR3 runs 16 residues. The V gene's germline CDR1 is SGHRS and CDR2 YFSETQ. The V and J ends lost 0 bases and 0 bases respectively, with 10 bases between them.

V gene TRBV27 combines with J gene TRBJ2-4; D is perhaps TRBD1 or TRBD2 (5 bases each). V was cut by 3 bases and J by 10 bases, with 13 bases left in between. The CDR3 consists of 13 residues. Germline loops: CDR1 MNHEY, CDR2 SMNVEV (reference sequence). CDR3 residues: CASSLVRDGIQYF. In nucleotides, the CDR3 is TGTGCCAGCAGTTTGGTCAGGGACGGGATTCAGTACTTC.

The chain is built from TRBV9 and TRBJ1-6, with 8 positions matching TRBD1. The V gene end was trimmed by 3 bases and the J gene end by 14 bases; junction bases not matched to a gene: 19. Germline assignment: CDR1 SGDLS and CDR2 YYNGEE. CDR3 size: 17 residues. CDR3 nucleotides: TGTGCCAGCAGCGCACCCAGATCGGGACAGGAACGGGTCGCCCTCCACTTT. Encoded protein: CASSAPRSGQERVALHF.